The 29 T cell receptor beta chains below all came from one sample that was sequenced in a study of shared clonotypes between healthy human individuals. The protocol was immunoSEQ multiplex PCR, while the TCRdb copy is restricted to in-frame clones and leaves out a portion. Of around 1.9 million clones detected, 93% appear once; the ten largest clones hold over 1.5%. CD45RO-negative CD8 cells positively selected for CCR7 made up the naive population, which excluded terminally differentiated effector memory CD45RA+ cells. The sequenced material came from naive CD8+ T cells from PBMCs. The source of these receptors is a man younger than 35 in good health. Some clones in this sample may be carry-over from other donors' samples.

CDR3 sequence reads: CASSLIGSQGGYTF. The CDR3 DNA is TGTGCCAGCAGTTTAATCGGCAGCCAGGGCGGCTACACCTTC. The gene calls are TRBV27 and TRBJ1-2; D possibly corresponds to TRBD1 (5 bases). The CDR3 has 14 amino acids. V lost 2 bases and J 8 bases, leaving 15 bases between the germline ends. In germline, CDR1 is MNHEY, CDR2 SMNVEV (reference sequence).

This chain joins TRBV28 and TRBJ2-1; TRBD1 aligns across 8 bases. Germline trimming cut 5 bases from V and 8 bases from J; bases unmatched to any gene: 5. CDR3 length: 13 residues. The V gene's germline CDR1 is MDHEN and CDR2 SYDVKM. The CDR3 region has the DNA TGTGCCAGCAGTCCCTTCAGGGGGCATGAGCAGTTCTTC. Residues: CASSPFRGHEQFF.

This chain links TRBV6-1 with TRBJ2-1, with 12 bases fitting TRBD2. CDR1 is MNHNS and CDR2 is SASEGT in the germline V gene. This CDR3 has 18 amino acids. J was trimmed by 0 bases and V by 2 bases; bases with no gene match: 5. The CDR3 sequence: CASSEPGGLAGSYNEQFF. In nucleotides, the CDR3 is TGTGCCAGCAGTGAACCCGGGGGACTAGCGGGCTCCTACAATGAGCAGTTCTTC.

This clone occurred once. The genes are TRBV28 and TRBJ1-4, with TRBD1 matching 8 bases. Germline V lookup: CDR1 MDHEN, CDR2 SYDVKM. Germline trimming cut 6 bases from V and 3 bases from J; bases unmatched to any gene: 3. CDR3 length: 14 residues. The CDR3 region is CASSRTGSNEKLFF. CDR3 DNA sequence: TGTGCCAGCAGCCGGACAGGGTCTAATGAAAAACTGTTTTTT.

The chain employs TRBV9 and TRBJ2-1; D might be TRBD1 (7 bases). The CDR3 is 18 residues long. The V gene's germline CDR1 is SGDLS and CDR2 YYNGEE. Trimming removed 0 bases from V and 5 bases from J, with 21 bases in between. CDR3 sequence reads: CASSVVIGGQSLNNEQFF. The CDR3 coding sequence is TGTGCCAGCAGCGTAGTAATCGGGGGACAGAGTCTTAACAATGAGCAGTTCTTC.

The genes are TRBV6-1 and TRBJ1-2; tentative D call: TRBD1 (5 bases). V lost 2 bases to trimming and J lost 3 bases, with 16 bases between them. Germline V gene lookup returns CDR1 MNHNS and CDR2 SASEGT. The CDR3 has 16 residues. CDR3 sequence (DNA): TGTGCCAGCAGTGAATTTGGGAGGGGCCCCTACTATGGCTACACCTTC. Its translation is CASSEFGRGPYYGYTF.

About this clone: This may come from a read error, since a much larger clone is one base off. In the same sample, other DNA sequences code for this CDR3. This CDR3 is CASRLNTEAFF. The CDR3 DNA is TGTGCCAGCAGGTTGAACACTGAAGCTTTCTTT. This chain connects TRBV2 to TRBJ1-1; no firm D call. V was trimmed by 6 bases and J by 0 bases, leaving 2 bases between them. The germline V gene has CDR1 SNHLY and CDR2 FYNNEI. This CDR3 region has 11 residues.

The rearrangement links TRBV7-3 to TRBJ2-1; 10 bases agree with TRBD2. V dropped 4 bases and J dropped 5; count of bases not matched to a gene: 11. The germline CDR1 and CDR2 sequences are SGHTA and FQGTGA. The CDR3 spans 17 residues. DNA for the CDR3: TGTGCCAGCAGCTCCCCTAGCGGGGGAAGTCTGGACAATGAGCAGTTCTTC. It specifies CASSSPSGGSLDNEQFF.

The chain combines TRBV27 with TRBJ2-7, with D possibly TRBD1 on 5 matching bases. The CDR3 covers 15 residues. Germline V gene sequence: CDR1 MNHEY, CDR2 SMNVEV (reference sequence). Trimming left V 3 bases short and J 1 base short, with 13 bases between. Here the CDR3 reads CASSLFGRTSYEQYF. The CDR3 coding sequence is TGTGCCAGCAGTTTGTTCGGACGGACATCCTACGAGCAGTACTTC.

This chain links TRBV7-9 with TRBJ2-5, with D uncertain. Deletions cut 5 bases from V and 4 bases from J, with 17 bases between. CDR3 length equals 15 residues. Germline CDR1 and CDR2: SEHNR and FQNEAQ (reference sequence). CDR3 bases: TGTGCCAGCAGCCCCCCAGCAGGATTAGTAGAGACCCAGTACTTC. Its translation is CASSPPAGLVETQYF.

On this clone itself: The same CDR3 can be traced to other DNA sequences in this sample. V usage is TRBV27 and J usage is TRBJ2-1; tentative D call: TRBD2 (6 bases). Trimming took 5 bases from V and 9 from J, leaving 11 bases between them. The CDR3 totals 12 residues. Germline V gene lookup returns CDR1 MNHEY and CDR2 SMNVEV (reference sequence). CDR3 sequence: CASSPLGGEQFF. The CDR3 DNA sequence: TGTGCCAGCAGTCCACTCGGGGGTGAGCAGTTCTTC.

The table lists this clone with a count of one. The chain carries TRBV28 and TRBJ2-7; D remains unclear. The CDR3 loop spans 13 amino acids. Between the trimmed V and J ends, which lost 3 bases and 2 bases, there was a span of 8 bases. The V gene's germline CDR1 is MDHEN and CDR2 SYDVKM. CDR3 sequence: CASSFAQTYEQYF. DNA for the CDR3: TGTGCCAGCAGTTTTGCCCAGACCTACGAGCAGTACTTC.

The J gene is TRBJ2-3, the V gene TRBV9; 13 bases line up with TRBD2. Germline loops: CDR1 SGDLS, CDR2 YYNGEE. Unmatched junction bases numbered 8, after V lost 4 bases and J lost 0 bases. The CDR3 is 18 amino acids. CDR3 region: CASSTTGLAGASTDTQYF. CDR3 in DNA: TGTGCCAGCAGCACGACCGGACTAGCGGGAGCTAGCACAGATACGCAGTATTTT.

In DNA, the CDR3 is TGTGCCAGCAGCTTAGGCAATCCCGGGACGGTTAATGAAAAACTGTTTTTT. Amino acids: CASSLGNPGTVNEKLFF. The chain is built from TRBV13 and TRBJ1-4; perhaps TRBD1 as D (5 bases). Germline CDR1 is PRHDT and CDR2 is FYEKMQ (reference sequence). V lost 0 bases and J lost 4, with 15 bases in between. This CDR3 comprises 17 residues.

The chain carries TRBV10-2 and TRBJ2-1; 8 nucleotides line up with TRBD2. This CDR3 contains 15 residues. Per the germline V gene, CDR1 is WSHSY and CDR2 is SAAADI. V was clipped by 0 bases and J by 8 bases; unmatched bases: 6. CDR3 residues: CASSESTRGGYEQFF. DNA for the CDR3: TGCGCCAGCAGTGAGTCGACTCGGGGGGGTTATGAGCAGTTCTTC.

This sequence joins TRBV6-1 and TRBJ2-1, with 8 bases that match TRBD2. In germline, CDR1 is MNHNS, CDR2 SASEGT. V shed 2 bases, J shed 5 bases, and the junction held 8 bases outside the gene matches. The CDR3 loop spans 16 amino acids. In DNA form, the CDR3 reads TGTGCCAGCAGTGAAATAGTACTAGCGGCGAACAATGAGCAGTTCTTC. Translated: CASSEIVLAANNEQFF.

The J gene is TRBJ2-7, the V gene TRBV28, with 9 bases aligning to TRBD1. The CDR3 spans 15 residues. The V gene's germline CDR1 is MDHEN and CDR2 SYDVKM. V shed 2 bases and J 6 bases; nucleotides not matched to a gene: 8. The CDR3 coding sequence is TGTGCCAGCAGTTTAACCGCCGGGACAGGGTTCGAGCAGTACTTC. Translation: CASSLTAGTGFEQYF. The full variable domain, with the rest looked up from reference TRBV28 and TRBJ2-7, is DVKVTQSSRYLVKRTGEKVFLECVQDMDHENMFWYRQDPGLGLRLIYFSYDVKMKEKGDIPEGYSVSREKKERFSLILESASTNQTSMYLCASSLTAGTGFEQYFGPGTRLTVT.

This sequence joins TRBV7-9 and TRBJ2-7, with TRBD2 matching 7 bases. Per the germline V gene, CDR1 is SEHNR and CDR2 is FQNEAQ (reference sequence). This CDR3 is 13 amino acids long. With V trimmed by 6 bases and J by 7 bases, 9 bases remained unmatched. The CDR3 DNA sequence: TGTGCCAGCAGTTCCGGGACTATGTGGGAGCAGTACTTC. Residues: CASSSGTMWEQYF.

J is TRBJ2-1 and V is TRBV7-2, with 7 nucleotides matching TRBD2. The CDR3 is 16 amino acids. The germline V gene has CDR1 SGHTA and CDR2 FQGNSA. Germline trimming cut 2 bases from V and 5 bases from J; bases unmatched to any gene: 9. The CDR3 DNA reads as TGTGCCAGCAGCTTATGGATTCGCGGGAGTAACAATGAGCAGTTCTTC. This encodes CASSLWIRGSNNEQFF.

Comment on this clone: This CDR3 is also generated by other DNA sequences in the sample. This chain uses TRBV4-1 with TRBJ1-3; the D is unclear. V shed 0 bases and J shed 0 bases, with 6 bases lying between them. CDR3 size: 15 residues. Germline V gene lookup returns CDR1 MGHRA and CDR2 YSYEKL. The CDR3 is CASSQDGSSGNTIYF. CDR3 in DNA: TGCGCCAGCAGCCAAGACGGCAGCTCTGGAAACACCATATATTTT.

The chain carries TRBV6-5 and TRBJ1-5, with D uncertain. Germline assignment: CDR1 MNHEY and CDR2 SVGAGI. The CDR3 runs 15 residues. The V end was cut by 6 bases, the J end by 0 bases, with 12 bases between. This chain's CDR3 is CASRTSENSNQPQHF. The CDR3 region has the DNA TGTGCCAGCAGGACGTCGGAGAATAGCAATCAGCCCCAGCATTTT.

Here the CDR3 DNA reads TGTGCCAGCAGTTTATCGCACAGCGCCTACGAGCAGTACTTC. Residues: CASSLSHSAYEQYF. V usage is TRBV27 and J usage is TRBJ2-7; D gene unclear. The V gene's germline CDR1 is MNHEY and CDR2 SMNVEV (reference sequence). The V and J ends lost 0 bases and 2 bases respectively, with 8 bases between them. The CDR3 runs to 14 residues.

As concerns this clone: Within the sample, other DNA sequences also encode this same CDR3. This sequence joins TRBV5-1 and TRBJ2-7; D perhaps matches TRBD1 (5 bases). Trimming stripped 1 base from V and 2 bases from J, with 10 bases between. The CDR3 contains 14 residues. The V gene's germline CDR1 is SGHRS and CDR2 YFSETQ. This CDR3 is CASSLTGGTYEQYF. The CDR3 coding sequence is TGCGCCAGCAGCTTGACAGGCGGCACCTACGAGCAGTACTTC.

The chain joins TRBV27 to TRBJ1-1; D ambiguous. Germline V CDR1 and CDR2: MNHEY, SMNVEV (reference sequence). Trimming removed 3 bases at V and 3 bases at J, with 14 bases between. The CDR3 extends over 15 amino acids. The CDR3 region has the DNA TGTGCCAGCAGTTTGGCCTATGAAGGTTACACTGAAGCTTTCTTT. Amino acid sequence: CASSLAYEGYTEAFF.

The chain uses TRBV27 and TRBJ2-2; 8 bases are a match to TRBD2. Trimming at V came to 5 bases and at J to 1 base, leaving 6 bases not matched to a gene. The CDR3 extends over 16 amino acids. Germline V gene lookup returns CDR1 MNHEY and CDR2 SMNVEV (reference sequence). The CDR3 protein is CASSHFSGVNTGELFF. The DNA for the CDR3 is TGTGCCAGCAGTCACTTTAGCGGGGTGAACACCGGGGAGCTGTTTTTT.

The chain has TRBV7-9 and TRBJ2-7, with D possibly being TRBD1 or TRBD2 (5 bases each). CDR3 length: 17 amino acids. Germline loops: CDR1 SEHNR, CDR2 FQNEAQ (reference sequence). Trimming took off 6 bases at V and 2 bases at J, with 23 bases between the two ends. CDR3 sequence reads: CASSSALGRTITYEQYF. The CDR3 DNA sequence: TGTGCCAGCAGTTCAGCCCTGGGACGGACGATAACCTACGAGCAGTACTTC.

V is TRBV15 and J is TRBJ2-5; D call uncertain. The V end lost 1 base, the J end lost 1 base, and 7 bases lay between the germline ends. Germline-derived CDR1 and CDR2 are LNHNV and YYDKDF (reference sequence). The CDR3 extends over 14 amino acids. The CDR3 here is CATSRGVPQETQYF. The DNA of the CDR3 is TGTGCCACCAGCAGAGGTGTCCCCCAAGAGACCCAGTACTTC.

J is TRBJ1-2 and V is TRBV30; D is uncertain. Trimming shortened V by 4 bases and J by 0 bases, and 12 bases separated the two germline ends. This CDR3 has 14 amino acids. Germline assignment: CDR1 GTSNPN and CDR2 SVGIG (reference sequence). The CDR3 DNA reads TGTGCCTGGAAGATCCAGGAACCTAACTATGGCTACACCTTC. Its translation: CAWKIQEPNYGYTF.

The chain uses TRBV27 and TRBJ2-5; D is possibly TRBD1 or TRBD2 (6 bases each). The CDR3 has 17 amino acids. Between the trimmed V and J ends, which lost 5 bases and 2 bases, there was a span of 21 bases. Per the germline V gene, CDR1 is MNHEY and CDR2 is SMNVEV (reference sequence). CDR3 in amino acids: CASSAVRVRGLQETQYF. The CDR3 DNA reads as TGTGCCAGCAGTGCGGTGAGGGTTCGGGGGCTGCAAGAGACCCAGTACTTC.